These 21 T cell receptor beta chains share one sample of origin, sequenced in a study of tumor-infiltrating lymphocytes in primary liver carcinoma. With 400 to 550 ng total RNA as template and a constant-region primer, TCR beta cDNA was made. Slightly modified ARM-PCR served as the procedure for the TCR beta libraries. These libraries came from three rounds of nested multiplex PCR. The study ran its first two PCR rounds for roughly 10 cycles each, using TRBV1-TRBV30 forward primers and a C-beta reverse primer. TCRdb ran MiXCR on the multiplex PCR reads and lists one entry per CDR3 protein. The repertoire holds 45,000 or so distinct CDR3 sequences, with around 66% as singletons. Extraction of RNA together with DNA used roughly 20-32 mg of unsorted bulk tissue. Material for sequencing was liver tumor tissue from sampling region 2. Described subset: tumor region T2, inferior pole. All receptors come from a man aged 40-49 years with primary liver carcinoma and hepatitis B virus infection.

Worth noting for this clonotype: One junction end does not reproduce the germline sequence, and a read error may be involved. This chain connects TRBV7-9 to TRBJ2-5; 7 bases fit TRBD1. Germline V gene sequence: CDR1 SEHNR, CDR2 FQNEAQ (reference sequence). CDR3 length: 15 residues. As DNA, the CDR3 is TGTGTCAGCAGCACTAGAGGGACAGAACAAGAGACCCAATACTTC. It codes for CVSSTRGTEQETQYF.

Comment on this clonotype: One end of the junction varies from germline; a read error may be responsible. The rearrangement links TRBV10-3 to TRBJ2-5; TRBD2 might be the D (5 bases). Per the germline V gene, CDR1 is ENHRY and CDR2 is SYGVKD. This CDR3 is 16 amino acids long. The DNA for the CDR3 is TGTGCCACCGAAGCCGGGAAGTCGACAAGAAAAGAGACCCGGTACTTC. It specifies CATEAGKSTRKETRYF.

The CDR3 protein is CASIPDRAGGYEQYF. The CDR3 DNA sequence: TGCGCCAGTATCCCCGATCGAGCGGGAGGCTATGAGCAGTACTTC. The V gene is TRBV4-3, the J gene TRBJ2-7, with TRBD2 matching over 9 bases. After removal of 9 bases from V and 7 bases from J, the junction contained 16 bases not matched to a gene. The CDR3 length is 15 residues. CDR1 is LGHNA and CDR2 is YSLEER in the germline V gene.

With regard to this clonotype: At one boundary the junction diverges from the germline segment, which might be a read error. The J gene is TRBJ2-3, the V gene TRBV4-2, with D perhaps TRBD2 (6 bases). Germline loops: CDR1 LGHNA, CDR2 YNFKEQ. The CDR3 spans 19 residues. CDR3 residues: CASSQWVAVGPVGADSQYF. Written as DNA, the CDR3 is TGTGCCAGCAGCCAATGGGTAGCGGTAGGGCCGGTTGGGGCAGATTCGCAGTATTTT.

Remarks on this clonotype: The junction does not match germline at one end; this may be a read error. This chain joins TRBV7-3 and TRBJ2-3; possibly TRBD1 or TRBD2 for D (6 bases each). Germline assignment: CDR1 SGHTA and CDR2 FQGTGA. This CDR3 has 14 residues. In DNA form, the CDR3 reads TGTGCCAGCAGCTTAATGGGGGGCACAGATACGCGGTATTTT. Its protein product is CASSLMGGTDTRYF.

For this clonotype: This is likely a read error, given that the CDR3 carries no conserved phenylalanine or tryptophan at its end. The V gene is TRBV29-1, the J gene TRBJ2-7, with D perhaps TRBD1 or TRBD2 (5 bases each). The V gene lost 7 bases and the J gene lost 6 bases, with 16 bases spanning the gap. The CDR3 has 12 amino acids. Germline V lookup: CDR1 SQVTM, CDR2 ANQGSEA. Written as DNA, the CDR3 is TGCAGCGCCGGGGACCCTGTGGGCGAGCAGTACCTC. This encodes CSAGDPVGEQYL.

With respect to this clonotype: A much larger clonotype is one base distant, so this may be a read error. V gene TRBV6-5 combines with J gene TRBJ2-3; no reliable D call. The germline CDR1 and CDR2 sequences are MNHEY and SVGAGI. This CDR3 is built from 13 residues. CDR3 bases: TGTGCCAACAGTCTCCAGAGCACAGATGCGCAGTATTTT. As protein: CANSLQSTDAQYF.

The chain combines TRBV29-1 with TRBJ2-1; the D gene is possibly TRBD2 (6 bases). Germline-derived CDR1 and CDR2 are SQVTM and ANQGSEA. The CDR3 length is 14 residues. The CDR3, as DNA: TGCAGTGTTATTGGCGGGACGGGTATGAATGAGCAGTTCTTC. This encodes CSVIGGTGMNEQFF.

The chain recombines TRBV11-2 with TRBJ2-7; D is undetermined. This CDR3 is 17 amino acids long. Germline lookup yields CDR1 SGHAT and CDR2 FQNNGV. Trimming pared 2 bases from V and 6 bases from J, leaving 23 bases between. The CDR3 DNA sequence: TGTGCCAGCAGCTTAACTATTGCTCGGGTGGTCACGGGCGAGCAGTACTTC. Translated, it gives CASSLTIARVVTGEQYF.

The chain couples TRBV18 to TRBJ1-1; the D gene is possibly TRBD1 (5 bases). Between the trimmed V and J ends, which lost 2 bases and 1 base, there was a span of 14 bases. Germline CDR1 KGHSH, CDR2 LQKENI. CDR3 length: 16 residues. The CDR3 loop reads CASSPADGGRNTEAFF. DNA of the CDR3: TGTGCCAGCTCACCAGCCGACGGGGGGAGGAACACTGAAGCTTTCTTT.

By proportion, this clonotype is medium-sized. The chain is built from TRBV29-1 and TRBJ2-5; no clear D gene. The V gene lost 4 bases and the J gene lost 2 bases, with 8 bases spanning the gap. CDR1 and CDR2 from the germline V gene are SQVTM and ANQGSEA. This CDR3 spans 12 amino acids. As DNA, the CDR3 is TGCAGCGTTGGAGTGCAGCAAGAGACCCAGTACTTC. Its protein is CSVGVQQETQYF.

Remarks on this clonotype: One end of the junction varies from germline; a read error may be responsible. J is TRBJ1-2 and V is TRBV7-9, with unresolved D. The germline V gene encodes CDR1 SEHNR and CDR2 FQNEAQ (reference sequence). CDR3 length: 14 amino acids. In DNA, the CDR3 is TGTGCCAGCAGCTTAGACAGACCCTACTATGTCTACACATTC. It yields the protein CASSLDRPYYVYTF.

V gene TRBV7-2 combines with J gene TRBJ2-3; no clear D gene. The CDR3 consists of 14 residues. The V end was cut by 0 bases, the J end by 6 bases, with 10 bases between. In germline, CDR1 is SGHTA, CDR2 FQGNSA. The CDR3 nucleotides are TGTGCCAGCAGCTTAGCCAGCCGCGTTGATACGCAGTATTTT. Translation: CASSLASRVDTQYF. Drawing the rest from reference TRBV7-2 and TRBJ2-3, the complete variable domain is GAGVSQSPSNKVTEKGKDVELRCDPISGHTALYWYRQSLGQGLEFLIYFQGNSAPDKSGLPSDRFSAERTGGSVSTLTIQRTQQEDSAVYLCASSLASRVDTQYFGPGTRLTVL.

There are many counts of this clonotype. This may be a read error: a much more frequent sequence differs by one nucleotide. This chain uses TRBV6-5 with TRBJ2-3; D unclear. The CDR3 spans 13 residues. From germline, CDR1 is MNHEY and CDR2 SVGAGI. In DNA form, the CDR3 reads TGTGCCAGCAGTCTCCAGAGCACAGATGCGCAGTATTTT. Amino acid sequence: CASSLQSTDAQYF.

This clonotype came up once. As the CDR3 is not closed by the conserved phenylalanine or tryptophan, this likely results from a read error. It is unclear where the CDR3 begins or ends on the DNA, so no DNA is shown, and the CDR3 is as TCRdb lists it. The CDR3 is CASNQDRLSSGANVLAL. The rearrangement joins TRBV5-6 to TRBJ2-6; TRBD1 is taken as the D call from the table, unchecked against the DNA. Germline CDR1 and CDR2: SGHDT and YYEEEE. The CDR3 has 17 residues if both end residues are counted.

This clonotype was observed a single time. One end of the junction does not line up with germline, which may come from a read error. The chain has TRBV11-3 and TRBJ1-1; D is ambiguous. Germline assignment: CDR1 SGHNT and CDR2 YENEEA. The CDR3 covers 13 residues. The CDR3 DNA sequence: TGTGCCAGCAGCTTAGCAGTTAACACTGAAACTTACTTC. Its translation is CASSLAVNTETYF. The entire variable domain, with the rest obtained from reference TRBV11-3 and TRBJ1-1, is as follows: EAGVVQSPRYKIIEKKQPVAFWCNPISGHNTLYWYLQNLGQGPELLIRYENEEAVDDSQLPKDRFSAERLKGVDSTLKIQPAELGDSAVYLCASSLAVNTETYFGQGTRLTVV.

The CDR3 nucleotides are TGCAGCGCTCAATTCCCAGCCGCCCAAGAGACCCAGTACTTC. Protein sequence: CSAQFPAAQETQYF. This chain links TRBV29-1 with TRBJ2-5; D remains unclear. The V gene's germline CDR1 is SQVTM and CDR2 ANQGSEA. This CDR3 has 14 residues. Deletions cut 7 bases from V and 1 base from J, with 16 bases between. The full variable domain, its missing parts supplied by reference TRBV29-1 and TRBJ2-5, is SAVISQKPSRDICQRGTSLTIQCQVDSQVTMMFWYRQQPGQSLTLIATANQGSEATYESGFVIDKFPISRPNLTFSTLTVSNMSPEDSSIYLCSAQFPAAQETQYFGPGTRLLVL.

Regarding this clonotype: It may be a read error: a sequence one base away is much more abundant. V usage is TRBV5-1 and J usage is TRBJ2-7; D assignment may be TRBD1 or TRBD2 (6 bases each). CDR1 is SGHRS, CDR2 YFSETQ, per germline. Trimming pared 0 bases from V and 6 bases from J, leaving 16 bases between. This CDR3 contains 15 residues. The CDR3 region is CASSLAPGALVEQYF. The CDR3 nucleotides read TGCGCCAGCAGCTTGGCCCCGGGGGCCCTAGTCGAGCAGTACTTC.

Details on this clonotype: The final CDR3 position lacks the conserved phenylalanine or tryptophan, pointing to a likely read error. The V and J genes are TRBV6-6 and TRBJ2-2; no clear D. Deletions cut 4 bases from V and 5 bases from J, with 8 bases between. Germline V gene lookup returns CDR1 MNHNY and CDR2 SVGAGI (reference sequence). The CDR3 runs to 13 residues. The DNA for the CDR3 is TGTGCCAGCAGTTTCTCCCCGACCGGGGAGCTGTTTTGT. Translation: CASSFSPTGELFC.

This clonotype was detected once. At one of its ends the junction is not consistent with the germline gene, which may arise from a read error. V usage is TRBV6-7 and J usage is TRBJ1-5; D is unresolved. TRBV6-7 falls under the ORF class, with uncertain function. The CDR3 runs to 12 residues. The CDR3 is CASNWERQPQHF. CDR3 DNA: TGTGCCAGCAACTGGGAGAGGCAGCCTCAGCATTTT.

This rearrangement joins TRBV29-1 to TRBJ1-2, with D perhaps TRBD1 (6 bases). Trimming stripped 5 bases from V and 13 bases from J, with 23 bases between. Germline-derived CDR1 and CDR2 are SQVTM and ANQGSEA. The CDR3 has 13 residues. As DNA, the CDR3 is TGCAGCGTTTTCGGACAGACTAACTATGACTGCACCTTC. It is translated as CSVFGQTNYDCTF. The full variable domain, its missing parts supplied by reference TRBV29-1 and TRBJ1-2, is SAVISQKPSRDICQRGTSLTIQCQVDSQVTMMFWYRQQPGQSLTLIATANQGSEATYESGFVIDKFPISRPNLTFSTLTVSNMSPEDSSIYLCSVFGQTNYDCTFGSGTRLTVV.